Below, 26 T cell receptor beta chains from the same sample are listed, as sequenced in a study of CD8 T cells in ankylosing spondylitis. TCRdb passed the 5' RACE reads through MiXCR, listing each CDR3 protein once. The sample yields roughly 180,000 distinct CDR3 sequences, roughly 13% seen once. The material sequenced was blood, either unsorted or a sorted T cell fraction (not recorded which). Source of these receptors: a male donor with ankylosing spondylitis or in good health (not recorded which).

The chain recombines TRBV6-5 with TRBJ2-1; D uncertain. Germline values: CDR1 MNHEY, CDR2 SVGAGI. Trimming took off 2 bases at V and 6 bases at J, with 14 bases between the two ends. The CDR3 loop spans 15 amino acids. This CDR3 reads CASSYIRWPINEQFF. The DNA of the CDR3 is TGTGCCAGCAGTTACATCAGGTGGCCCATCAATGAGCAGTTCTTC.

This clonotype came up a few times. The CDR3: CASSDQNTGELFF. The CDR3 DNA sequence: TGTGCCAGCAGCGACCAGAACACCGGGGAGCTGTTTTTT. The chain is built from TRBV12-3 or TRBV12-4 and TRBJ2-2; D gene ambiguous. This CDR3 comprises 13 residues. Trimming stripped 6 bases from V and 1 base from J, with 6 bases between.

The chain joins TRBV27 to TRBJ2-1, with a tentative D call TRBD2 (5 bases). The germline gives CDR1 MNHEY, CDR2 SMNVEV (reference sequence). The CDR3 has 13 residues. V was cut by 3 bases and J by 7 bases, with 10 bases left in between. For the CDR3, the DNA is TGTGCCAGCAGTTTCACTAGGTGGAATGAGCAGTTCTTC. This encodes CASSFTRWNEQFF.

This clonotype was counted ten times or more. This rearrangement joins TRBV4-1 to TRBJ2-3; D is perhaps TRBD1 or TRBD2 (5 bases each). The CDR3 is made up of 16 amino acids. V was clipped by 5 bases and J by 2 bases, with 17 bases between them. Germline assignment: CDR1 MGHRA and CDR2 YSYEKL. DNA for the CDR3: TGCGCCAGCAGCACGATACCGGGACCCTACACAGATACGCAGTATTTT. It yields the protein CASSTIPGPYTDTQYF.

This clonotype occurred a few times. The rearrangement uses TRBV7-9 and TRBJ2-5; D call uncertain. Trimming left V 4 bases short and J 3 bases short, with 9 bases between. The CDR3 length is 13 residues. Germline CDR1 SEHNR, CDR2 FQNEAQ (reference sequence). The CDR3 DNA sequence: TGTGCCAGCAGCTCGGACGGAAAAGAGACCCAGTACTTC. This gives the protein CASSSDGKETQYF.

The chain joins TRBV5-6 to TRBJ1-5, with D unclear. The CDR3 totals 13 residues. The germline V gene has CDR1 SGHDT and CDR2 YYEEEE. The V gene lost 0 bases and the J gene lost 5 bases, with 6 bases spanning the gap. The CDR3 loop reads CASSLGTHQPQHF. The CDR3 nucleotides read TGTGCCAGCAGCTTGGGGACTCATCAGCCCCAGCATTTT. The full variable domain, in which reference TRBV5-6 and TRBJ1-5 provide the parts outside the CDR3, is DAGVTQSPTHLIKTRGQQVTLRCSPKSGHDTVSWYQQALGQGPQFIFQYYEEEERQRGNFPDRFSGHQFPNYSSELNVNALLLGDSALYLCASSLGTHQPQHFGDGTRLSIL.

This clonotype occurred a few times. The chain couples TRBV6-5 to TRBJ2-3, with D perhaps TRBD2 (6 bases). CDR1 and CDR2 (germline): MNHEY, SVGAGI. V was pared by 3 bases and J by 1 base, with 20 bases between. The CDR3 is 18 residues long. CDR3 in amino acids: CASSYSSVLSGRTDTQYF. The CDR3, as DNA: TGTGCCAGCAGTTATTCTAGCGTACTGAGCGGGCGCACAGATACGCAGTATTTT.

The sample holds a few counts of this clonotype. For the CDR3, the DNA is TGTGCCAGCAGCTACGGGTTGCCACCCCTCCACTTT. Amino acids: CASSYGLPPLHF. This chain uses TRBV11-1 with TRBJ1-6; the D is unclear. The CDR3 loop spans 12 amino acids. V was pared by 4 bases and J by 11 bases, with 9 bases between. Germline assignment: CDR1 SGHAT and CDR2 FQDESV (reference sequence).

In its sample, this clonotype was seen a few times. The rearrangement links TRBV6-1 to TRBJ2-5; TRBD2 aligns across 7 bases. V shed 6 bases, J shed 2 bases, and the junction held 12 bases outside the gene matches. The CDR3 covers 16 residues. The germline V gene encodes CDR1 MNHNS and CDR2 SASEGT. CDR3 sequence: CASSPGTTPLQETQYF. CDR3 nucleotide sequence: TGTGCCAGCAGCCCCGGGACTACCCCTCTACAAGAGACCCAGTACTTC.

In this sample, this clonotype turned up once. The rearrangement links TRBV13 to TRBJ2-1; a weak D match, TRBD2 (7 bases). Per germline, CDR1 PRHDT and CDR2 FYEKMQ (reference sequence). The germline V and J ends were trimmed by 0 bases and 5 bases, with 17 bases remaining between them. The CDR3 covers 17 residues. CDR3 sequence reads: CASSLGFGGKGDNEQFF. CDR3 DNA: TGTGCCAGCAGCTTAGGGTTCGGGGGGAAGGGGGACAATGAGCAGTTCTTC.

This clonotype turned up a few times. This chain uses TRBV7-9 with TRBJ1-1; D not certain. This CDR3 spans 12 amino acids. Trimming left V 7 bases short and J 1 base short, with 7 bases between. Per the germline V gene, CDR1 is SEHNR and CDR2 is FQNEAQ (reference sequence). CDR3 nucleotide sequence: TGTGCCAGCACCGCCGCGAACACTGAAGCTTTCTTT. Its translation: CASTAANTEAFF.

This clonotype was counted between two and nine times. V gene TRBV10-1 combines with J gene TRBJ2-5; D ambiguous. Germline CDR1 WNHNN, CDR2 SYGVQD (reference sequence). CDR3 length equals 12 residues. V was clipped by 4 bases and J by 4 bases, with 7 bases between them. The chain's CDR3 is CASSGPLETQYF. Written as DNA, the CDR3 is TGCGCCAGCAGTGGCCCCCTAGAGACCCAGTACTTC.

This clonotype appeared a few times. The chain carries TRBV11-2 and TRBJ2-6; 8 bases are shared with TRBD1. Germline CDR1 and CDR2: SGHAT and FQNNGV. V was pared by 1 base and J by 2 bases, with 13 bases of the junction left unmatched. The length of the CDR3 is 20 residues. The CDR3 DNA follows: TGTGCCAGCAGCTTAGTGTCGGGACAGGAAGGGACGACTGGGGCCAACGTCCTGACTTTC. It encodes CASSLVSGQEGTTGANVLTF.

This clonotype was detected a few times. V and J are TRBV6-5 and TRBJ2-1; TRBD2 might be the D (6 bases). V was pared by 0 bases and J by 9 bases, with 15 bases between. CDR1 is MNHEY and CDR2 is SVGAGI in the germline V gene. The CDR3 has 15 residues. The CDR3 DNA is TGTGCCAGCAGTTACTCAACCAGCGGGCAGGGTGAGCAGTTCTTC. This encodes CASSYSTSGQGEQFF.

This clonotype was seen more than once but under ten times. CDR3 DNA sequence: TGTGCCAGCAGTAGACTAGCGGGAAAAGAGACCCAGTACTTC. It translates to CASSRLAGKETQYF. This sequence joins TRBV12-3 or TRBV12-4 and TRBJ2-5; TRBD2 matches 11 bases. The CDR3 has 14 residues. The trim removed 5 bases at V and 3 bases at J, leaving 2 bases unmatched.

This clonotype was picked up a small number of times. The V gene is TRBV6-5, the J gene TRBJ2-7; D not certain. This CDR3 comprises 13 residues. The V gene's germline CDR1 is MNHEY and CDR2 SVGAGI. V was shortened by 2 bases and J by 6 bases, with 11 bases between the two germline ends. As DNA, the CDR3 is TGTGCCAGCAGTTACGGAGAAACGAGCGAGCAGTACTTC. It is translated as CASSYGETSEQYF.

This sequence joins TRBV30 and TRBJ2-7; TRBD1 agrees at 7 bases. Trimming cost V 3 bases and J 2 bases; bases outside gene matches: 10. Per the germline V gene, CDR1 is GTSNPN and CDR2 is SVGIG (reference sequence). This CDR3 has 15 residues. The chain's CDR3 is CAWRMGTASAYEQYF. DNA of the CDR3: TGTGCCTGGAGAATGGGGACAGCCAGCGCCTACGAGCAGTACTTC.

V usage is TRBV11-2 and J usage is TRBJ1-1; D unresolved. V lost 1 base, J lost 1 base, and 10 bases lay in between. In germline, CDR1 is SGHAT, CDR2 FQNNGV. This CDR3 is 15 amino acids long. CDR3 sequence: CASSLGRGQNTEAFF. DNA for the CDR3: TGTGCCAGCAGCTTAGGTAGAGGGCAGAACACTGAAGCTTTCTTT. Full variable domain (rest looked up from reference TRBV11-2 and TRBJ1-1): EAGVAQSPRYKIIEKRQSVAFWCNPISGHATLYWYQQILGQGPKLLIQFQNNGVVDDSQLPKDRFSAERLKGVDSTLKIQPAKLEDSAVYLCASSLGRGQNTEAFFGQGTRLTVV.

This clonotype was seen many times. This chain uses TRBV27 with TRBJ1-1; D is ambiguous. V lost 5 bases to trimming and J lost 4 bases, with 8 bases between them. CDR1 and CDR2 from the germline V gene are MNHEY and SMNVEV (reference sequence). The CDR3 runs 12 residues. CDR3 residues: CASSPYGTEAFF. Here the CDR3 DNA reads TGTGCCAGCAGTCCGTACGGCACTGAAGCTTTCTTT.

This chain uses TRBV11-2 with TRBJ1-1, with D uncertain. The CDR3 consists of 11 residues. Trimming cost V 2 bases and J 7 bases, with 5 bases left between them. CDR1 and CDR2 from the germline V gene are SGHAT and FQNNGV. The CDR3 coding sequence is TGTGCCAGCAGCTTATGGCTTGAAGCTTTCTTT. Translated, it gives CASSLWLEAFF.

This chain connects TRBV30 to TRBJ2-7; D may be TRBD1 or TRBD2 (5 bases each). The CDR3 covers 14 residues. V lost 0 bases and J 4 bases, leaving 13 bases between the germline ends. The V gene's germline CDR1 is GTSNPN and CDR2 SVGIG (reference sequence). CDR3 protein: CAWSVAGPGYEQYF. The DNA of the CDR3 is TGTGCCTGGAGTGTGGCAGGGCCGGGGTACGAGCAGTACTTC.

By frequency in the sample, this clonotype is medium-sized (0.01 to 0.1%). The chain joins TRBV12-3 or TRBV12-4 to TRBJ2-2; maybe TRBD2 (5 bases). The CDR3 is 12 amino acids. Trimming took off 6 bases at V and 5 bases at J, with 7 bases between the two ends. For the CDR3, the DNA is TGTGCCAGCAGCCGAGGGACCGGGGAGCTGTTTTTT. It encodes CASSRGTGELFF.

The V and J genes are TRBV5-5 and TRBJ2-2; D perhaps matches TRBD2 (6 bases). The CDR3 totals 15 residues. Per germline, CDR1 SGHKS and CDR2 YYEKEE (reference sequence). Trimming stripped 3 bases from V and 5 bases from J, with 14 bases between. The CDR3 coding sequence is TGTGCCAGCAGCTACCTCGGGGGTTTAACCGGGGAGCTGTTTTTT. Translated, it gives CASSYLGGLTGELFF.

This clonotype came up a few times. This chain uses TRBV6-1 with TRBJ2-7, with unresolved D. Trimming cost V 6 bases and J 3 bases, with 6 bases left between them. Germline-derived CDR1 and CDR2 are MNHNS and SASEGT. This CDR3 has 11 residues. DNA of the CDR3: TGTGCCAGCAGGGAAATCTACGAGCAGTACTTC. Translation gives CASREIYEQYF.

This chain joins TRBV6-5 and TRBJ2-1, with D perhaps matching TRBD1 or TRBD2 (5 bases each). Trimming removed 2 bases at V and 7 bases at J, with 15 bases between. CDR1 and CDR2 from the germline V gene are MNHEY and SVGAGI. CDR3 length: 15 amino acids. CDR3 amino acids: CASSYGWGSINEQFF. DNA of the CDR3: TGTGCCAGCAGTTACGGGTGGGGGTCTATTAATGAGCAGTTCTTC.

In nucleotides, the CDR3 is TGTGCCAGCAGCTTATACCGGACTGGGTACACTGAAGCTTTCTTT. This translates into CASSLYRTGYTEAFF. V gene TRBV7-8 combines with J gene TRBJ1-1; D not resolved. The germline CDR1 and CDR2 sequences are SGHVS and FQNEAQ. Trimming cost V 2 bases and J 3 bases, with 13 bases left between them. The CDR3 consists of 15 residues.